This T cell receptor (beta chain) was recovered during a study of CD8+ T cells in alopecia areata. For the study at large: Patients received oral tofacitinib, 5 to 10 mg twice daily, for moderate-to-severe alopecia areata.

This sample's treatment: oral pan-JAK inhibitor, 5-10 mg twice daily. Germline-derived CDR1 and CDR2 are SGHTA and FQGNSA. This CDR3 spans 14 amino acids. V dropped 2 bases and J dropped 1 base, with 8 bases sitting between them. Study results and limitations: Under tofacitinib, numerous expanded lesional clonotypes remained detectable in scalp and blood. More clonal than normal scalp was lesional scalp, particularly alopecia totalis/universalis.

Sequencing relied on a cDNA template that was reverse transcribed from extracted RNA. Profiling relied on immunoSEQ multiplex PCR, and the TCRdb table lists in-frame clones only, not all of them. The sample includes 180,000 or so clones, 40% to 65% of them seen just once. This clone showed up just a few times. As yet, its antigen is unknown. The receptor comes from a human donor with alopecia areata. Material: CD8+ T cells sorted from blood, obtained around week 54, from a patient treated with tofacitinib. The chain joins TRBV7-2 to TRBJ1-1; D is unresolved. DNA of the CDR3: TGTGCCAGCAGCTTACTCGGGGAGAACACTGAAGCTTTCTTT. It is translated as CASSLLGENTEAFF.